This note documents a single TCR beta chain sequence. TCRdb keeps only in-frame clones here, not all; method: immunoSEQ multiplex PCR. The sample includes about 61,000 clones, 70% to 90% seen only once; the top ten take over 4.5%. The data were taken from a study of technical replicates of blood from several donors. The receptor was isolated from a human donor in good health. Some clones in this sample may be carry-over from other donors' samples. Sequencing was done on a sample of PBMCs.

The CDR3 loop reads CASSHPAAGELFF. CDR3 sequence (DNA): TGTGCCAGCAGCCACCCCGCGGCCGGGGAGCTGTTTTTT. The V call is TRBV7-9, the J call TRBJ2-2; D remains ambiguous. The germline CDR1 and CDR2 sequences are SEHNR and FQNEAQ (reference sequence). There are 13 residues in the CDR3. Trimming took 5 bases from V and 6 from J, leaving 10 bases between them.